This record concerns one T cell receptor beta chain sequence. Sequenced by immunoSEQ multiplex PCR; TCRdb stores in-frame clones only, minus some. There are under 70,000 clones in the sample; around 74% occur only once, and 20% to 30% lies in the top ten. The source of the sample is a study of T cell responses to AZD1222 COVID-19 vaccine. This CDR3 is built from 15 residues. Deletions cut 5 bases from V and 0 bases from J, with 11 bases between. Looked up from germline, CDR1 is SNHLY and CDR2 is FYNNEI. The sample in question was peripheral blood, obtained on day 0 of MenACWY control vaccination. The chain carries TRBV2 and TRBJ2-1; D possibly matches TRBD1 or TRBD2 (5 bases each). The clonotype comes from an adult in good health. CDR3 sequence reads: CASSRDLTSYNEQFF. The CDR3 DNA reads as TGTGCCAGCAGTAGGGACCTAACCTCCTACAATGAGCAGTTCTTC.